One and the same sample provided the 9 T cell receptor beta chains below, sequenced in a study of blood T cells in healthy people across ages (dated by TCRdb to between 2014 and 2017). The library was made by 5' RACE. The sample was run on an Illumina HiSeq 2500. A second PCR of about 7 to 12 cycles was run with a J-beta primer mix and a sample-barcoded 5' primer. TCRdb reran the public reads through fastp at Q25 and MiXCR, keeping productive beta chains. Entries that share a CDR3 protein sequence are merged under the most common genes and DNA. The sample table records around 850,000 distinct CDR3 sequences; around 36% of these occur just once. The ten largest clones represent around 13% of the sample. The sample taken for sequencing was blood. These TCRs come from a man in his late teens or twenties in good health.

In its sample, this clonotype was seen a few times. CDR3 sequence reads: CASRGLAGGLSYNEQFF. The CDR3 DNA reads as TGTGCCAGCAGGGGACTAGCGGGGGGACTGTCCTACAATGAGCAGTTCTTC. The genes are TRBV3-1 and TRBJ2-1; 15 bases agree with TRBD2. The J segment lost 1 base and the V segment lost 6 bases, leaving 4 bases of the junction unmatched. Germline values: CDR1 LGHDT, CDR2 YNNKEL (reference sequence). This CDR3 contains 17 residues.

This chain links TRBV6-2 or TRBV6-3 with TRBJ2-7; D not certain. Germline V gene data show CDR1 as MNHEY and CDR2 as SVGEGT. The ends were cut back, 4 bases at V and 6 bases at J, with 7 bases in the middle. This CDR3 spans 11 amino acids. This CDR3 is CASSSVREQYF. In DNA form, the CDR3 reads TGTGCCAGCAGTTCCGTACGCGAGCAGTACTTC.

In this sample, this clonotype turned up a few times. The J gene is TRBJ2-4, the V gene TRBV20-1; 9 bases map to TRBD2. The J call may be mistaken, given a closer DNA end match to TRBJ2-5. CDR1 and CDR2 (germline): DFQATT, SNEGSKA (reference sequence). The CDR3 runs 15 residues. The CDR3, as DNA: TGCAGTGCTAGTGGTCAGCGGGGGGTTCAAGAGACCCAGTACTTC. It yields the protein CSASGQRGVQETQYF.

A remark on this clonotype: A much larger clone differs by one base, so this may be a read error. The J gene is TRBJ2-7, the V gene TRBV5-1, with TRBD1 matching over 9 bases. V gave up 0 bases and J gave up 7 bases; unmatched junction bases: 8. CDR3 length: 15 residues. CDR1 SGHRS and CDR2 YFSETQ come from the germline V gene. DNA for the CDR3: TGCGCCAGCAGCTTGGGGACAGGGGTTAGCAATGAGCAGTACTTC. Translating it yields CASSLGTGVSNEQYF.

This sequence joins TRBV5-1 and TRBJ1-1, with TRBD1 matching over 7 bases. Germline V gene sequence: CDR1 SGHRS, CDR2 YFSETQ. The V and J ends lost 4 bases and 6 bases, in that order; junction bases with no gene match: 6. The CDR3 covers 13 residues. The CDR3 here is CASSPTQGAEAFF. CDR3 in DNA: TGCGCCAGCAGCCCTACCCAGGGGGCTGAAGCTTTCTTT. The full variable domain, completed using reference TRBV5-1 and TRBJ1-1, is KAGVTQTPRYLIKTRGQQVTLSCSPISGHRSVSWYQQTPGQGLQFLFEYFSETQRNKGNFPGRFSGRQFSNSRSEMNVSTLELGDSALYLCASSPTQGAEAFFGQGTRLTVV.

This clonotype was counted ten times or more. The rearrangement uses TRBV15 and TRBJ2-1; perhaps TRBD2 as D (5 bases). Looked up from germline, CDR1 is LNHNV and CDR2 is YYDKDF (reference sequence). The CDR3 has 16 amino acids. V was clipped by 7 bases and J by 6 bases, with 22 bases between them. The CDR3 nucleotides read TGTGCCACCACAGCAGAGACGGGAAGACCGGGCAATGAGCAGTTCTTC. Residues: CATTAETGRPGNEQFF.

The V call is TRBV5-1, the J call TRBJ1-1, with 7 bases identical to TRBD1. V dropped 6 bases and J dropped 1; count of bases not matched to a gene: 6. The CDR3 contains 14 residues. CDR1 and CDR2 (germline): SGHRS, YFSETQ. The CDR3 nucleotides read TGCGCCAGCACCCAGACAGGGTCGAACACTGAAGCTTTCTTT. It translates to CASTQTGSNTEAFF. Combining the CDR3 with reference TRBV5-1 and TRBJ1-1 gives the whole variable domain KAGVTQTPRYLIKTRGQQVTLSCSPISGHRSVSWYQQTPGQGLQFLFEYFSETQRNKGNFPGRFSGRQFSNSRSEMNVSTLELGDSALYLCASTQTGSNTEAFFGQGTRLTVV.

In its sample, this clonotype was seen many times. J is TRBJ2-3 and V is TRBV9; maybe TRBD2 (6 bases). Trimming took off 3 bases at V and 2 bases at J, with 19 bases between the two ends. This CDR3 is built from 17 residues. Germline assignment: CDR1 SGDLS and CDR2 YYNGEE. CDR3 coding DNA: TGTGCCAGCAGCGGACTAGACGAAGATTACCCCACAGATACGCAGTATTTT. It encodes CASSGLDEDYPTDTQYF.

The table lists this clonotype with a count of one. The V and J genes are TRBV6-6 and TRBJ2-5; D is perhaps TRBD1 or TRBD2 (5 bases each). The DNA end is a closer match to TRBJ2-7, so the J assignment may be wrong. Germline V gives CDR1 MNHNY, CDR2 SVGAGI (reference sequence). This CDR3 comprises 14 residues. The CDR3 loop is CASSYRGDGYEQYF. CDR3 in DNA: TGTGCCAGCAGTTACAGAGGGGATGGGTACGAGCAGTACTTC.